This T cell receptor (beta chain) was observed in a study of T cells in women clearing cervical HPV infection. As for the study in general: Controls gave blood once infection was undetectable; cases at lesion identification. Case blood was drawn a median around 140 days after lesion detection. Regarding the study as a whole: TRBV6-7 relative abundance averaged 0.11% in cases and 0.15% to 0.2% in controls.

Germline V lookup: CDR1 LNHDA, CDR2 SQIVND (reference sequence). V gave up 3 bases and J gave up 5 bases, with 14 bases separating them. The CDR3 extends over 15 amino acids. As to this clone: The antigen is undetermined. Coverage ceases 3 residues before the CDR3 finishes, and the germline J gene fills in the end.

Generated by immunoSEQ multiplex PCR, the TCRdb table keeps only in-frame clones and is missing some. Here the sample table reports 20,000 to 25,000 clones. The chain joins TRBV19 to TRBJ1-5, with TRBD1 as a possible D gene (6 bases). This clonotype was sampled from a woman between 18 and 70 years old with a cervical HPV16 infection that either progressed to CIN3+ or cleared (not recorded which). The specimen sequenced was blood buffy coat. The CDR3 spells CASSIQSDRYQPQHF. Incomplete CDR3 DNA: TGTGCCAGTAGTATTCAGTCGGACAGATATCAGCCC.